These 24 T cell receptor beta chains were sequenced from one sample in a study of blood T cell repertoires in COVID-19. Using immunoSEQ multiplex PCR, the repertoire was profiled, and TCRdb retains in-frame clones only, with some absent. Among over 130,000 clones, around 81% were seen once, and the ten largest hold 4%. The sequenced sample consisted of peripheral blood. The receptors originated from a woman aged 55 to 70 with acute or convalescent COVID-19.

The V and J genes are TRBV7-9 and TRBJ1-4, with 10 nucleotides matching TRBD1. The V gene end was trimmed by 5 bases and the J gene end by 7 bases; junction bases not matched to a gene: 7. The germline CDR1 and CDR2 sequences are SEHNR and FQNEAQ (reference sequence). The CDR3 sequence is 15 residues long. CDR3 in DNA: TGTGCCAGCAGCGTGGGGACAGGGGTGATTGAAAAACTGTTTTTT. Protein sequence: CASSVGTGVIEKLFF. Variable domain in full (rest from reference TRBV7-9 and TRBJ1-4): DTGVSQNPRHKITKRGQNVTFRCDPISEHNRLYWYRQTLGQGPEFLTYFQNEAQLEKSRLLSDRFSAERPKGSFSTLEIQRTEQGDSAMYLCASSVGTGVIEKLFFGSGTQLSVL.

The chain links TRBV7-8 to TRBJ2-3, with 15 bases fitting TRBD2. Germline V lookup: CDR1 SGHVS, CDR2 FQNEAQ. The V segment lost 5 bases and the J segment 8 bases; nucleotides outside the gene matches: 17. This CDR3 region has 19 residues. The CDR3 sequence is CASSPGLAGGHDRGGTQYF. CDR3 bases: TGTGCCAGCAGCCCAGGACTAGCGGGAGGGCATGATAGGGGAGGTACGCAGTATTTT.

The chain couples TRBV28 to TRBJ2-5; no clear D. The CDR3 has 14 amino acids. With 3 bases removed from V and 0 bases from J, the gap between germline ends came to 8 bases. The germline gives CDR1 MDHEN, CDR2 SYDVKM. CDR3 coding DNA: TGTGCCAGCAGTTTTGCGGTAAACCAAGAGACCCAGTACTTC. It translates to CASSFAVNQETQYF. The whole variable domain, filled in from reference TRBV28 and TRBJ2-5, reads DVKVTQSSRYLVKRTGEKVFLECVQDMDHENMFWYRQDPGLGLRLIYFSYDVKMKEKGDIPEGYSVSREKKERFSLILESASTNQTSMYLCASSFAVNQETQYFGPGTRLLVL.

CDR3 sequence: CASSLGQLNQPQHF. The CDR3 coding sequence is TGTGCCAGCAGCTTGGGACAGCTAAATCAGCCCCAGCATTTT. The chain uses TRBV2 and TRBJ1-5, with 7 bases that match TRBD1. Trimming took 6 bases from V and 4 from J; bases not matched to a gene: 6. The CDR3 contains 14 residues. Germline V gives CDR1 SNHLY, CDR2 FYNNEI.

The rearrangement links TRBV2 to TRBJ1-1, with TRBD1 identical over 8 bases. J gave up 5 bases and V 3 bases, and 5 bases lay outside the gene matches. Germline CDR1 is SNHLY and CDR2 is FYNNEI. The CDR3 has 14 residues. CDR3: CASSDAGGRTEAFF. The CDR3 coding sequence is TGTGCCAGCAGTGATGCAGGGGGCCGTACTGAAGCTTTCTTT. Supplemented by reference TRBV2 and TRBJ1-1, the full variable domain reads EPEVTQTPSHQVTQMGQEVILRCVPISNHLYFYWYRQILGQKVEFLVSFYNNEISEKSEIFDDQFSVERPDGSNFTLKIRSTKLEDSAMYFCASSDAGGRTEAFFGQGTRLTVV.

The V call is TRBV7-2, the J call TRBJ1-1; D ambiguous. The germline V gene has CDR1 SGHTA and CDR2 FQGNSA. The CDR3 is 14 amino acids. The ends were cut back, 1 base at V and 1 base at J, with 7 bases in the middle. The CDR3 here is CASSLGWRNTEAFF. CDR3 nucleotides: TGTGCCAGCAGCTTAGGGTGGAGGAACACTGAAGCTTTCTTT.

This sequence joins TRBV5-4 and TRBJ1-2; TRBD1 agrees at 7 bases. This CDR3 contains 16 residues. V was pared by 4 bases and J by 5 bases, with 14 bases of the junction left unmatched. Germline V gene lookup returns CDR1 SGHNT and CDR2 YYREEE (reference sequence). The CDR3 sequence: CASSPRGTGDSYGYTF. The CDR3 DNA is TGTGCCAGCAGCCCCCGAGGAACAGGGGACTCTTATGGCTACACCTTC.

This clone was seen only a few times. This rearrangement joins TRBV9 to TRBJ2-5; perhaps TRBD1 as D (5 bases). V lost 0 bases and J lost 3, with 6 bases in between. The V gene's germline CDR1 is SGDLS and CDR2 YYNGEE. The CDR3 spans 13 residues. The CDR3 nucleotides read TGTGCCAGCAGCGTAGAACAGGAAGAGACCCAGTACTTC. Translation gives CASSVEQEETQYF.

The chain recombines TRBV5-4 with TRBJ2-1; no clear D gene. The CDR3 has 12 residues. Between the trimmed V and J ends, which lost 4 bases and 2 bases, there was a span of 4 bases. Per germline, CDR1 SGHNT and CDR2 YYREEE (reference sequence). CDR3 residues: CASSPTYNEQFF. The CDR3 DNA follows: TGTGCCAGCAGCCCAACCTACAATGAGCAGTTCTTC.

V gene TRBV19 combines with J gene TRBJ1-1; D is unresolved. Trimming pared 6 bases from V and 6 bases from J, leaving 14 bases between. This CDR3 is built from 13 residues. Per the germline V gene, CDR1 is LNHDA and CDR2 is SQIVND (reference sequence). The CDR3 loop is CASRWREEPEAFF. The CDR3 DNA is TGTGCCAGTAGGTGGAGGGAAGAACCTGAAGCTTTCTTT.

This clone came up a few times. The chain couples TRBV19 to TRBJ2-1, with 8 bases matching TRBD2. This CDR3 region has 14 residues. V was clipped by 7 bases and J by 6 bases; unmatched bases: 8. Germline assignment: CDR1 LNHDA and CDR2 SQIVND (reference sequence). The DNA for the CDR3 is TGTGCCAGTACCCCGGGACTAGTGGGCAATGAGCAGTTCTTC. Encoded protein: CASTPGLVGNEQFF. Full variable domain (missing parts from reference TRBV19 and TRBJ2-1): DGGITQSPKYLFRKEGQNVTLSCEQNLNHDAMYWYRQDPGQGLRLIYYSQIVNDFQKGDIAEGYSVSREKKESFPLTVTSAQKNPTAFYLCASTPGLVGNEQFFGPGTRLTVL.

This sequence joins TRBV6-2 or TRBV6-3 and TRBJ2-1, with 7 bases matching TRBD2. Germline loops: CDR1 MNHEY, CDR2 SVGEGT. The CDR3 is 17 amino acids. J was trimmed by 4 bases and V by 3 bases; bases with no gene match: 12. Here the CDR3 reads CASSYSAPAGAYNEQFF. The CDR3 DNA reads TGTGCCAGCAGTTATTCTGCCCCGGCGGGAGCTTACAATGAGCAGTTCTTC.

This clone was seen once. The genes are TRBV4-1 and TRBJ2-7, with TRBD1 matching 10 bases. With V trimmed by 6 bases and J by 6 bases, 5 bases remained unmatched. There are 13 residues in the CDR3. CDR1 is MGHRA, CDR2 YSYEKL, per germline. In DNA form, the CDR3 reads TGCGCCAGCAGTCGGGACAGGGGCCCCGAGCAGTACTTC. Translation gives CASSRDRGPEQYF.

The gene calls are TRBV10-3 and TRBJ2-1; 14 bases are shared with TRBD2. From germline, CDR1 is ENHRY and CDR2 SYGVKD. With 4 bases clipped from V and 9 bases from J, the junction kept 5 bases outside the gene matches. The CDR3 runs 15 residues. The CDR3 sequence is CAISGGTSGSFEQFF. The CDR3 bases are TGTGCCATCAGTGGGGGGACTAGCGGGAGTTTTGAGCAGTTCTTC.

V and J are TRBV29-1 and TRBJ2-5; 8 bases are a match to TRBD2. Germline V gene lookup returns CDR1 SQVTM and CDR2 ANQGSEA. Trimming cost V 7 bases and J 5 bases; bases outside gene matches: 9. The CDR3 runs 13 residues. The CDR3 nucleotides are TGCAGCGGAGCGGGAGATGGGCAGGAGACCCAGTACTTC. As protein: CSGAGDGQETQYF.

This chain links TRBV28 with TRBJ2-7; 13 positions match TRBD2. The CDR3 covers 15 residues. The V segment lost 6 bases and the J segment 3 bases; nucleotides outside the gene matches: 5. Germline V lookup: CDR1 MDHEN, CDR2 SYDVKM. The chain's CDR3 is CASRHRTSGSYEQYF. As DNA, the CDR3 is TGTGCCAGCAGGCATAGGACTAGCGGGAGCTACGAGCAGTACTTC.

The rearrangement joins TRBV7-6 to TRBJ2-7; 9 nucleotides align to TRBD2. Germline CDR1 is SGHVS and CDR2 is FNYEAQ. V lost 5 bases to trimming and J lost 3 bases; unmatched junction nucleotides: 8. The CDR3 has 15 residues. CDR3 in amino acids: CASSELAGMFYEQYF. CDR3 DNA sequence: TGTGCCAGCAGCGAGCTAGCGGGGATGTTCTACGAGCAGTACTTC.

Regarding this clone: This CDR3 is also generated by other DNA sequences in the sample. The chain is built from TRBV2 and TRBJ1-1; a possible D gene is TRBD1 (5 bases). The CDR3 is 15 residues long. The V gene lost 6 bases and the J gene lost 1 base, with 15 bases spanning the gap. Germline V CDR1 and CDR2: SNHLY, FYNNEI. DNA of the CDR3: TGTGCCAGCAGAATACAGGTTACTTCGAACACTGAAGCTTTCTTT. Translating it yields CASRIQVTSNTEAFF.

In DNA form, the CDR3 reads TGTGCCACCAGTGATTCGGGGACAGGGACACAAAGCGGCTATGGCTACACCTTC. This gives the protein CATSDSGTGTQSGYGYTF. The chain couples TRBV24-1 to TRBJ1-2; 9 bases map to TRBD1. Losses at the gene ends were 2 bases for V and 4 bases for J; bases not matched to a gene: 13. Germline V gene sequence: CDR1 KGHDR, CDR2 SFDVKD. This CDR3 has 18 amino acids.

This chain joins TRBV5-8 and TRBJ1-3; 7 positions match TRBD1. The CDR3 has 16 amino acids. J was trimmed by 3 bases and V by 6 bases; bases with no gene match: 12. Germline loops: CDR1 SGHTS, CDR2 YDEGEE. DNA for the CDR3: TGTGCCAGCACCCATGGAGGGGGCGCATTTGGAAACACCATATATTTT. Protein: CASTHGGGAFGNTIYF.

The chain links TRBV11-2 to TRBJ2-1; D is possibly TRBD2 (6 bases). V was pared by 3 bases and J by 0 bases, with 18 bases between. The CDR3 runs 18 residues. CDR1 SGHAT and CDR2 FQNNGV come from the germline V gene. The CDR3 sequence: CASSFIPPGRSSYNEQFF. The DNA of the CDR3 is TGTGCCAGCAGCTTCATACCTCCCGGGAGAAGCTCCTACAATGAGCAGTTCTTC.

The V call is TRBV28, the J call TRBJ2-7; D possibly corresponds to TRBD1 (6 bases). The CDR3 totals 15 residues. Per germline, CDR1 MDHEN and CDR2 SYDVKM. With 5 bases removed from V and 4 bases from J, the gap between germline ends came to 18 bases. The CDR3 DNA reads as TGTGCCAGCAGTACCCTGCCAACAGGGTTGTACGAGCAGTACTTC. The encoded protein is CASSTLPTGLYEQYF. Supplemented by reference TRBV28 and TRBJ2-7, the full variable domain reads DVKVTQSSRYLVKRTGEKVFLECVQDMDHENMFWYRQDPGLGLRLIYFSYDVKMKEKGDIPEGYSVSREKKERFSLILESASTNQTSMYLCASSTLPTGLYEQYFGPGTRLTVT.

In this sample, this clone turned up a few times. The chain couples TRBV10-3 to TRBJ1-1, with D hard to call. The CDR3 extends over 11 amino acids. Germline CDR1 ENHRY, CDR2 SYGVKD. Trimming shortened V by 11 bases and J by 6 bases, and 13 bases separated the two germline ends. The CDR3 reads CASQNEAEAFF. Here the CDR3 DNA reads TGTGCCTCCCAGAACGAGGCTGAAGCTTTCTTT.

The rearrangement joins TRBV5-1 to TRBJ1-1, with no clear D. The CDR3 extends over 14 amino acids. Germline CDR1 reads SGHRS; CDR2 reads YFSETQ. V was pared by 2 bases and J by 6 bases, with 14 bases between. The CDR3 DNA is TGCGCCAGCAGCTTTAGGAGCCTAGGCTCTGAAGCTTTCTTT. Translation: CASSFRSLGSEAFF.